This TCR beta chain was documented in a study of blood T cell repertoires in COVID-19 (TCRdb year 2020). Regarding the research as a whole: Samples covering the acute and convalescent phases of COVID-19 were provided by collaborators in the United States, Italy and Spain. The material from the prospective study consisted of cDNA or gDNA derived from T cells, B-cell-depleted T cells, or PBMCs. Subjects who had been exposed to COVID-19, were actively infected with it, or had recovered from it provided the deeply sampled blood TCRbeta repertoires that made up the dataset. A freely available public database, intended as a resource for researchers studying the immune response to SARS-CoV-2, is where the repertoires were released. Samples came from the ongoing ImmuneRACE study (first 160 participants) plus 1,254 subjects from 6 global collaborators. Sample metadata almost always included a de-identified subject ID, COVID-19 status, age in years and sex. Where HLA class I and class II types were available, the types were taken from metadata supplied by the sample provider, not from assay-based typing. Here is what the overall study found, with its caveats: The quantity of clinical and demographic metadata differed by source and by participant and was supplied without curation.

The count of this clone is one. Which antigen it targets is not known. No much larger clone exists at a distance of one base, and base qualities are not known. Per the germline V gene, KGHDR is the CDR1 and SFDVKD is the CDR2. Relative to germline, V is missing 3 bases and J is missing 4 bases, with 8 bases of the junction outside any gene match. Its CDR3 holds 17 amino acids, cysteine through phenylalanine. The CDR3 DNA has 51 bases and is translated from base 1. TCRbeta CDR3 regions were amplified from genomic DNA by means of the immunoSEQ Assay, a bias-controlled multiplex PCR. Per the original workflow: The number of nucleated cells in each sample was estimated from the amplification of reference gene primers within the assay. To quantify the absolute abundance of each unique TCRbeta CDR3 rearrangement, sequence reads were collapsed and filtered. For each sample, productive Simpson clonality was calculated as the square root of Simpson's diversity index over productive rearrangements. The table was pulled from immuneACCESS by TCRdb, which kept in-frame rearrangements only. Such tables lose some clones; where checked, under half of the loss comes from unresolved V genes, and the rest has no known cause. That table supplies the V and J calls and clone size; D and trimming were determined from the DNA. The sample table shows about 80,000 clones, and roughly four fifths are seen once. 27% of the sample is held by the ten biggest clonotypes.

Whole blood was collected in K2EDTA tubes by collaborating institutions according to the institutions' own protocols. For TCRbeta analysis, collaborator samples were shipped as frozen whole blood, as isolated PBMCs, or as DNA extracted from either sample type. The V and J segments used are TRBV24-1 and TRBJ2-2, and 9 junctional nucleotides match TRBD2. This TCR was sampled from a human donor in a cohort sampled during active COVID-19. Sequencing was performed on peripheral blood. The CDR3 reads CATSDPSSGAFTGELFF. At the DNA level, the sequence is TGTGCCACCAGTGATCCATCTAGCGGGGCCTTCACCGGGGAGCTGTTTTTT.